This TCR beta chain is from a study of CD8 T cells in ankylosing spondylitis. General study points: Within ankylosing spondylitis blood, a TCR beta motif made up of seven to nine highly homologous variants appeared to be characteristic.

CDR3 length: 14 amino acids. Germline V gene data show CDR1 as SGHTA and CDR2 as FQGNSA. Trimming cost V 1 base and J 6 bases; bases outside gene matches: 6. This clonotype was counted a few times. Its antigen remains unidentified. From the 5' RACE reads, TCRdb called clonotypes with MiXCR, one entry per CDR3 protein. The data hold fewer than 750,000 distinct CDR3 sequences, with around 20% observed a single time. The sample was blood, either unsorted or a sorted T cell fraction (not recorded which). This sequence was found in a male donor with ankylosing spondylitis. This chain joins TRBV7-2 and TRBJ2-7, with TRBD1 identical over 7 bases. CDR3 sequence: CASSLVTGLVEQYF. The DNA for the CDR3 is TGTGCCAGCAGCTTAGTGACAGGGTTGGTCGAGCAGTACTTC.